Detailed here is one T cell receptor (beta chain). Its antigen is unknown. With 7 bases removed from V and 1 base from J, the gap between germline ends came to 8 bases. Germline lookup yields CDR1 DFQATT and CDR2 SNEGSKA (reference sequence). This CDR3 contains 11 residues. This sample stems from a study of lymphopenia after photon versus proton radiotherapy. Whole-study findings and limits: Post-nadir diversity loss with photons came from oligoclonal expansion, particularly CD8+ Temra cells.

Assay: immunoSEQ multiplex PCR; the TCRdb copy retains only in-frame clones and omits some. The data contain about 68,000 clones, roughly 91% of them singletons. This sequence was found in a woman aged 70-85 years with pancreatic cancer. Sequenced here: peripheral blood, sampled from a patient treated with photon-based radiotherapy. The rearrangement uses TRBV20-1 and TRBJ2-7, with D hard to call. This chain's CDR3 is CSVWNSYEQYF. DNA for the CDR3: TGCAGTGTGTGGAATTCCTACGAGCAGTACTTC.